These 3 T cell receptor beta chains were sequenced from one sample in a study of T-cell memory formation after mild COVID-19. TCRdb independently ran MiXCR on the 5' RACE reads; one entry per CDR3 protein. Among hundreds of thousands of distinct CDR3 sequences listed, roughly 18% were seen once. Sequencing was performed on PBMCs or a T cell subset sorted from them (not recorded which). The receptors come from an adult woman who had mild COVID-19 (a few samples of this study predate the infection). Cell type and time point are not known.

This clonotype appeared a single time. The rearrangement uses TRBV7-2 and TRBJ2-7; 9 positions match TRBD1. The CDR3 covers 13 residues. The germline V gene has CDR1 SGHTA and CDR2 FQGNSA. J lost 6 bases, V lost 5 bases, and 5 bases had no gene match. The chain's CDR3 is CASSPGTGSEQYV. The CDR3 DNA follows: TGTGCCAGCAGCCCCGGGACAGGGTCCGAGCAGTACGTC.

This chain links TRBV7-9 with TRBJ2-3, with D unresolved. Germline V lookup: CDR1 SEHNR, CDR2 FQNEAQ (reference sequence). V was trimmed by 5 bases and J by 11 bases, leaving 14 bases between them. This CDR3 has 12 residues. The CDR3 coding sequence is TGTGCCAGCAGCACGGCCCGGAGAGGGCAGTATTTT. It yields the protein CASSTARRGQYF.

This clonotype showed up just a few times. The rearrangement uses TRBV11-3 and TRBJ2-1; a possible D gene is TRBD2 (6 bases). CDR1 is SGHNT and CDR2 is YENEEA in the germline V gene. The V end was cut by 5 bases, the J end by 6 bases, with 20 bases between. CDR3 length: 16 amino acids. The CDR3 DNA sequence: TGTGCCAGCAGCCCAGCCGATAGGAGGAGGGGCAATGAGCAGTTCTTC. Translation: CASSPADRRRGNEQFF.